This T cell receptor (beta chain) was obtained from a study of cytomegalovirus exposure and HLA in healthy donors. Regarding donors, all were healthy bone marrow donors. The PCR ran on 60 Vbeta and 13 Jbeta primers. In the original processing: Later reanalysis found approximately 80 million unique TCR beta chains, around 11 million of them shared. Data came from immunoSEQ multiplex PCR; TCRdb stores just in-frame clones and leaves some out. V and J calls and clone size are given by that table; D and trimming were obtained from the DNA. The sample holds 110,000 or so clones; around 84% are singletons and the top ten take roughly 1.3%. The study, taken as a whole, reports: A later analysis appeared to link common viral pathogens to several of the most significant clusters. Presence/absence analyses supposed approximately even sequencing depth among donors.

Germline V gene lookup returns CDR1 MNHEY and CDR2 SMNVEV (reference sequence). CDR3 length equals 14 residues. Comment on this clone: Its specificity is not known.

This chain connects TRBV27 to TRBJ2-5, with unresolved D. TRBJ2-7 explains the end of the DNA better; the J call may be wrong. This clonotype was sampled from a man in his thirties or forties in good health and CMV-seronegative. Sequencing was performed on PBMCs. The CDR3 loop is CASSLGSPSYEQYF. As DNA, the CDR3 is TGTGCCAGCAGTTTGGGCAGCCCTTCCTACGAGCAGTACTTC.